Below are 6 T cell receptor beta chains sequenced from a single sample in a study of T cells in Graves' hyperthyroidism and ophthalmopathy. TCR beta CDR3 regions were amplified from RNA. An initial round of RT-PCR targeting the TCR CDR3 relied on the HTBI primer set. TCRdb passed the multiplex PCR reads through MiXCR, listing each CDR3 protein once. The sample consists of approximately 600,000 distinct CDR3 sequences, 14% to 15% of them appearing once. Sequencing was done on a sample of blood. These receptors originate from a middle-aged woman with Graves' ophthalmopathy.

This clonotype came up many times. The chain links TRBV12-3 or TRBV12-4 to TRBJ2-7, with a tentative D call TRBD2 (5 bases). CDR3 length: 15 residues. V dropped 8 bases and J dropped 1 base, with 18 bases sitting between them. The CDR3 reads CASVSMATGSYEQYF. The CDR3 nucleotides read TGTGCCAGCGTGTCTATGGCTACGGGGTCCTACGAGCAGTACTTC.

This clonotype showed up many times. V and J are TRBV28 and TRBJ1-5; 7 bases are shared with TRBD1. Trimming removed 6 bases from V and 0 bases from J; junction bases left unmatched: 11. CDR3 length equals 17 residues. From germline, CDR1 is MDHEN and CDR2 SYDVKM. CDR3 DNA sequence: TGTGCCAGCAGGTTGCCGACAGGGACCTATAGCAATCAGCCCCAGCATTTT. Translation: CASRLPTGTYSNQPQHF.

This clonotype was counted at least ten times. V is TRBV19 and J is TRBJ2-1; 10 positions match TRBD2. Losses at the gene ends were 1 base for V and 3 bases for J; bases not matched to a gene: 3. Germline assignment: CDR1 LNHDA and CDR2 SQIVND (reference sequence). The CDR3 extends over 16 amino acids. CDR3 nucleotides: TGTGCCAGTAGTATAGGAGCGGGAGGGGTCTACAATGAGCAGTTCTTC. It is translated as CASSIGAGGVYNEQFF.

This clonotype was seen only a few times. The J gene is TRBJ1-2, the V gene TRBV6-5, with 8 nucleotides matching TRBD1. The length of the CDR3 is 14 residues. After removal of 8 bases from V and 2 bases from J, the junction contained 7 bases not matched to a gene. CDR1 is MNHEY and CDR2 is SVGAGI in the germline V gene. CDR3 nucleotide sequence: TGTGCCAGCCGTTCAGGGGGCGCAAACTATGGCTACACCTTC. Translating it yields CASRSGGANYGYTF.

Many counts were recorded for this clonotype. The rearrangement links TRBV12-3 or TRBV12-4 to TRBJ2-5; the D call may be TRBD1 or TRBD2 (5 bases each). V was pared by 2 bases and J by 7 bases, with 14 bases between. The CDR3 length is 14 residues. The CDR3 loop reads CASSLNRDHRTQYF. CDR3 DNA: TGTGCCAGCAGTTTAAACCGGGACCATCGGACCCAGTACTTC.

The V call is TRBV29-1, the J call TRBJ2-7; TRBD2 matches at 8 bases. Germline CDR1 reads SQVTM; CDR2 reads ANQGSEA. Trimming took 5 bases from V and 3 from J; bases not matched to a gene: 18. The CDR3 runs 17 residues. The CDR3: CSVTSERGSFSDYEQYF. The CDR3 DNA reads TGCAGCGTTACTAGTGAGCGGGGGAGCTTCTCCGACTACGAGCAGTACTTC.